The entry that follows covers one TCR beta chain sequence. A multiplex PCR was run with 60 Vbeta primers and 13 Jbeta primers. Generated by immunoSEQ multiplex PCR, the TCRdb table keeps only in-frame clones and is missing some. This sample has nearly 110,000 clones, with over 70% found just once. This entry belongs to a study of cytomegalovirus exposure and HLA in healthy donors. About the study: A data release that came early held 75 million to 85 million unique TCRs from HLA-typed donors.

The CDR3 spans 16 residues. V was pared by 0 bases and J by 14 bases, with 16 bases of the junction left unmatched. The germline gives CDR1 GTSNPN, CDR2 SVGIG (reference sequence). Sample: PBMCs. This TCR came from a female donor in good health and CMV-seronegative. The chain joins TRBV30 to TRBJ1-4; 9 positions agree with TRBD1. The CDR3 DNA reads TGTGCCTGGAGTGTACTGGGGATGACGACAGGGGGTAGCCTGTTTTTT. Amino acids: CAWSVLGMTTGGSLFF.